This T cell receptor beta chain was retrieved from a study of control samples from healthy donors and cancer patients. The CDR3 length is 18 residues. Per germline, CDR1 LNHDA and CDR2 SQIVND (reference sequence). V lost 3 bases, J lost 1 base, and 9 bases stayed unmatched. Libraries were prepared by immunoSEQ multiplex PCR; TCRdb keeps only in-frame clonotypes and omits some of them. The sample has 90,000 to 150,000 clones, approximately 88% seen once; the top ten hold less than 3.5%. The source material was blood. The receptor was isolated from a man aged 35-49 years in good health. The chain carries TRBV19 and TRBJ1-6; the match to TRBD1 covers 7 bases. The CDR3 DNA is TGTGCCAGTAGTATTTTAAGGACAGGCACATCCTATAATTCACCCCTCCACTTT. Protein: CASSILRTGTSYNSPLHF.